This T cell receptor beta chain came from a study of T cell responses to AZD1222 COVID-19 vaccine. Measured with immunoSEQ multiplex PCR; TCRdb has only the in-frame clones, and not every one. This sample has roughly 120,000 clones, with roughly nine tenths found just once. The sequence came from an adult in good health. This material consisted of peripheral blood, taken on day 0 of AZD1222 vaccination.

The CDR3 protein is CASSLVGTGGNGYTF. CDR3 coding DNA: TGTGCCAGCAGCTTAGTAGGGACAGGGGGGAATGGCTACACCTTC. The chain links TRBV7-2 to TRBJ1-2; TRBD1 aligns across 11 bases. CDR1 and CDR2 (germline): SGHTA, FQGNSA. The CDR3 runs to 15 residues. Losses at the gene ends were 1 base for V and 6 bases for J; bases not matched to a gene: 4.